The rows below give T cell receptor beta chains drawn from one sample of a study of shared clonotypes between healthy human individuals. The table came from immunoSEQ multiplex PCR; TCRdb's copy has only in-frame clones and leaves some out. This sample has about 990,000 clones, with approximately 80% found just once. The source material was memory CD4+ T cells from PBMCs. The receptor set was obtained from a man between 18 and 35 years old in good health. Some clones in this sample may be carry-over from other donors' samples. CDR3s include the opening cysteine and the closing phenylalanine or tryptophan. The D gene is left open where the match is weak. Clone size is not always given. Where it is, it says once, few, many or a class for expanded clones.

TRBJ1-2 | NA | TRBV11-2 | NA | CASSFPGSSGYTF | TGTGCCAGCAGCTTCCCAGGGAGTAGTGGCTACACCTTC
TRBJ1-6 | NA | TRBV5-1 | NA | CASSLQGRTPLHF | TGCGCCAGCAGCTTGCAGGGGAGGACACCCCTCCACTTT
TRBJ2-2 | TRBD1 | TRBV7-9 | NA | CASRGTDYTGELFF | TGTGCCAGCAGGGGGACAGATTACACCGGGGAGCTGTTTTTT
TRBJ2-2 | TRBD2 | TRBV14 | NA | CASSRNTGTSTGELFF | TGTGCCAGCAGCCGCAATACCGGGACTAGCACCGGGGAGCTGTTTTTT
TRBJ2-3 | NA | TRBV28 | NA | CATASGRRTDTQYF | TGTGCCACCGCTTCGGGACGGAGAACAGATACGCAGTATTTT
TRBJ1-1 | NA | TRBV6-5 | NA | CASSRRDLAFF | TGTGCCAGCAGTCGCCGGGACCTAGCTTTCTTT
TRBJ2-7 | NA | TRBV9 | few | CASSVTAASYEQYF | TGTGCCAGCAGCGTGACAGCAGCCTCCTACGAGCAGTACTTC
TRBJ2-1 | NA | TRBV29-1 | many | CSAKTGYNEQFF | TGCAGCGCTAAGACAGGCTACAATGAGCAGTTCTTC
TRBJ1-1 | NA | TRBV18 | NA | CASSPGSQNTEAFF | TGTGCCAGCTCACCGGGCAGTCAGAACACTGAAGCTTTCTTT
TRBJ2-7 | NA | TRBV25-1 | NA | CASSLGAGVHEQYF | TGTGCCAGCAGCCTTGGGGCAGGGGTCCACGAGCAGTACTTC
TRBJ2-3 | NA | TRBV6-4 | NA | CASSDTGGTDTQYF | TGTGCCAGCAGTGACACAGGCGGCACAGATACGCAGTATTTT
TRBJ2-1 | TRBD2 | TRBV5-1 | NA | CASSYGAGGLTEQFF | TGCGCCAGCAGCTACGGTGCGGGAGGCCTAACCGAGCAGTTCTTC
TRBJ2-1 | NA | TRBV5-5 | NA | CASIYDPYNEQFF | TGTGCCAGCATCTACGACCCATACAATGAGCAGTTCTTC
TRBJ1-5 | TRBD1 | TRBV28 | NA | CASSLSRPSRDRSNQPQHF | TGTGCCAGCAGTCTATCACGACCCTCTCGGGACAGAAGCAATCAGCCCCAGCATTTT
TRBJ2-5 | TRBD1 | TRBV30 | NA | CAGETGGQETQYF | TGTGCCGGGGAGACAGGGGGCCAAGAGACCCAGTACTTC
TRBJ1-2 | NA | TRBV28 | few | CASSLRGGGIYGYTF | TGTGCCAGCAGTTTACGAGGGGGGGGAATCTATGGCTACACCTTC
TRBJ2-2 | NA | TRBV10-1 | NA | CASSDKRHLNTGELFF | TGCGCCAGCAGTGATAAGCGCCACTTGAACACCGGGGAGCTGTTTTTT
TRBJ2-3 | NA | TRBV20-1 | NA | CSASIGDTQYF | TGCAGTGCTAGTATAGGAGATACGCAGTATTTT
TRBJ1-1 | NA | TRBV5-1 | NA | CASNYGGANTEAFF | TGCGCCAGCAATTACGGGGGGGCGAACACTGAAGCTTTCTTT
TRBJ2-5 | NA | TRBV5-1 | NA | CASSIGLGFEGETQYF | TGCGCCAGCAGCATTGGGTTAGGGTTTGAGGGAGAGACCCAGTACTTC
TRBJ1-5 | NA | TRBV28 | NA | CASDTNNQPQHF | TGTGCCAGCGACACGAACAATCAGCCCCAGCATTTT
TRBJ2-3 | NA | TRBV7-3 | NA | CASSYLGQNTDTQYF | TGTGCCAGCAGCTATCTAGGACAGAACACAGATACGCAGTATTTT
TRBJ2-7 | NA | TRBV14 | NA | CASSHQRGLYEQYF | TGTGCCAGCAGCCACCAACGAGGCCTCTACGAGCAGTACTTC
TRBJ2-2 | TRBD1 | TRBV15 | NA | CATSRDRGRNTGELFF | TGTGCCACCAGCAGAGACAGGGGGCGGAACACCGGGGAGCTGTTTTTT
TRBJ2-7 | TRBD1 | TRBV5-1 | NA | CASSGGQGAFEQYF | TGCGCCAGCAGCGGGGGACAGGGGGCGTTCGAGCAGTACTTC
TRBJ1-1 | NA | TRBV10-1 | few | CASSQSSRGVEAFF | TGCGCCAGCAGCCAGTCAAGCAGGGGAGTTGAAGCTTTCTTT
TRBJ1-2 | TRBD1 | TRBV15 | many | CATSRLNRGAASYGYTF | TGTGCCACCAGCAGGCTCAACAGGGGCGCAGCCTCCTATGGCTACACCTTC